The 20 T cell receptor beta chains listed next were all sequenced from one sample in a study of blood T cell repertoires in COVID-19. Profiling relied on immunoSEQ multiplex PCR, and the TCRdb table lists in-frame clones only, not all of them. The sample lists approximately 290,000 clones, more than 85% seen once, with approximately 0.84% in the top ten. Sequencing was done on a sample of peripheral blood. The receptor source for this set is a man between 25 and 39 years old with acute or convalescent COVID-19.

The J gene is TRBJ1-4, the V gene TRBV3-1 (or the pseudogene TRBV3-2), with TRBD1 matching over 8 bases. CDR3 length: 18 amino acids. Germline CDR1 is LGHDT and CDR2 is YNNKEL (reference sequence). The V gene end was trimmed by 5 bases and the J gene end by 0 bases; junction bases not matched to a gene: 11. The CDR3 DNA sequence: TGTGCCAGCAGCGCCGTTGGGACAGGACAACCAACTAATGAAAAACTGTTTTTT. It translates to CASSAVGTGQPTNEKLFF.

The rearrangement joins TRBV5-6 to TRBJ2-1; TRBD1 matches at 9 bases. The CDR3 spans 14 residues. CDR1 SGHDT and CDR2 YYEEEE come from the germline V gene. Unmatched junction bases numbered 4, after V lost 4 bases and J lost 5 bases. The CDR3 loop is CASSTRDRDNEQFF. CDR3 DNA: TGTGCCAGCAGCACCCGGGACAGGGACAATGAGCAGTTCTTC.

This chain connects TRBV3-1 (or the pseudogene TRBV3-2) to TRBJ2-7, with D perhaps TRBD2 (5 bases). V dropped 4 bases and J dropped 4 bases, with 14 bases sitting between them. Germline V gives CDR1 LGHDT, CDR2 YNNKEL (reference sequence). This CDR3 region has 14 residues. The CDR3 DNA follows: TGTGCCAGCAGCCGGAGGTGGGCTGAGTACGAGCAGTACTTC. It encodes CASSRRWAEYEQYF.

This sequence joins TRBV19 and TRBJ1-6; tentative D call: TRBD1 (5 bases). V shed 6 bases and J shed 5 bases, with 17 bases lying between them. Germline values: CDR1 LNHDA, CDR2 SQIVND (reference sequence). The CDR3 covers 16 residues. CDR3 loop: CASRMGRAPDNSPLHF. CDR3 bases: TGTGCCAGTAGGATGGGCAGGGCACCCGATAATTCACCCCTCCACTTT. The whole variable domain, remainder taken from reference TRBV19 and TRBJ1-6, is DGGITQSPKYLFRKEGQNVTLSCEQNLNHDAMYWYRQDPGQGLRLIYYSQIVNDFQKGDIAEGYSVSREKKESFPLTVTSAQKNPTAFYLCASRMGRAPDNSPLHFGNGTRLTVT.

The rearrangement links TRBV2 to TRBJ2-7, with 12 bases aligning to TRBD2. Germline trimming cut 4 bases from V and 3 bases from J; bases unmatched to any gene: 7. The CDR3 extends over 16 amino acids. Germline assignment: CDR1 SNHLY and CDR2 FYNNEI. CDR3 sequence reads: CASSGALAGGIYEQYF. The CDR3 DNA reads TGTGCCAGCAGTGGAGCCCTAGCGGGGGGGATCTACGAGCAGTACTTC.

This chain connects TRBV4-1 to TRBJ1-6, with TRBD1 matching over 7 bases. Germline loops: CDR1 MGHRA, CDR2 YSYEKL. The CDR3 loop spans 17 amino acids. After removal of 4 bases from V and 0 bases from J, the junction contained 6 bases not matched to a gene. The CDR3 sequence: CASSRAGDSSYNSPLHF. CDR3 in DNA: TGCGCCAGCAGCCGAGCAGGGGACAGCTCCTATAATTCACCCCTCCACTTT.

This clone was seen only once. The gene calls are TRBV29-1 and TRBJ1-1, with a possible D match to TRBD1 (6 bases). From germline, CDR1 is SQVTM and CDR2 ANQGSEA. V dropped 5 bases and J dropped 3 bases, with 13 bases sitting between them. The CDR3 length is 13 residues. The CDR3 DNA sequence: TGCAGCGTTTCCCCCCGACAGGACACTGAAGCTTTCTTT. It is translated as CSVSPRQDTEAFF. The full variable domain, in which reference TRBV29-1 and TRBJ1-1 provide the parts outside the CDR3, is SAVISQKPSRDICQRGTSLTIQCQVDSQVTMMFWYRQQPGQSLTLIATANQGSEATYESGFVIDKFPISRPNLTFSTLTVSNMSPEDSSIYLCSVSPRQDTEAFFGQGTRLTVV.

The DNA of the CDR3 is TGTGCCAGCAGCGAACAGTACGATGACTATGGCTACACCTTC. Protein product: CASSEQYDDYGYTF. The chain joins TRBV28 to TRBJ1-2; no firm D call. This CDR3 contains 14 residues. Per the germline V gene, CDR1 is MDHEN and CDR2 is SYDVKM. Deletions cut 6 bases from V and 3 bases from J, with 14 bases between.

The V call is TRBV12-3 or TRBV12-4, the J call TRBJ2-7; D gene uncertain. V lost 3 bases and J 0 bases, leaving 6 bases between the germline ends. The CDR3 length is 13 residues. The CDR3, as DNA: TGTGCCAGCAGTTTCCCCAGCTCCTACGAGCAGTACTTC. It encodes CASSFPSSYEQYF.

The gene calls are TRBV7-9 and TRBJ2-1; 11 bases are shared with TRBD2. The CDR3 contains 16 residues. Losses at the gene ends were 5 bases for V and 2 bases for J; bases not matched to a gene: 5. The germline V gene has CDR1 SEHNR and CDR2 FQNEAQ (reference sequence). The CDR3 region is CASSIELAGAYNEQFF. The DNA for the CDR3 is TGTGCCAGCAGCATCGAACTAGCGGGAGCCTACAATGAGCAGTTCTTC.

In its sample, this clone was seen a few times. CDR3 DNA sequence: TGTGCCAGCAGTTACTCGGGCGGGGGGACCTACGAGCAGTACTTC. Residues: CASSYSGGGTYEQYF. This sequence joins TRBV6-5 and TRBJ2-7; 8 bases align to TRBD2. This CDR3 region has 15 residues. Germline V gives CDR1 MNHEY, CDR2 SVGAGI. V was pared by 0 bases and J by 2 bases, with 3 bases of the junction left unmatched.

The chain combines TRBV9 with TRBJ2-2, with 10 bases lining up with TRBD2. The CDR3 runs to 18 residues. Germline lookup yields CDR1 SGDLS and CDR2 YYNGEE. The junction had 12 bases not matched to a gene; V was cut back by 4 bases and J by 3 bases. CDR3 in DNA: TGTGCCAGCAGCCACCCTCGATGGACTAGCGGATACACCGGGGAGCTGTTTTTT. It yields the protein CASSHPRWTSGYTGELFF. The full variable domain, its missing parts supplied by reference TRBV9 and TRBJ2-2, is DSGVTQTPKHLITATGQRVTLRCSPRSGDLSVYWYQQSLDQGLQFLIQYYNGEERAKGNILERFSAQQFPDLHSELNLSSLELGDSALYFCASSHPRWTSGYTGELFFGEGSRLTVL.

This clone was recorded once. The gene calls are TRBV6-2 or TRBV6-3 and TRBJ1-6, with D possibly being TRBD1 (6 bases). Trimming took 0 bases from V and 2 from J, leaving 11 bases between them. Germline V gene data show CDR1 as MNHEY and CDR2 as SVGEGT. CDR3 length equals 17 residues. This CDR3 is CASSYSIQGTYNSPLHF. The CDR3 DNA reads as TGTGCCAGCAGTTACTCGATCCAGGGGACCTATAATTCACCCCTCCACTTT.

This sequence joins TRBV6-4 and TRBJ2-2; possible D gene TRBD1, 5 bases. CDR3 length: 14 amino acids. V gave up 0 bases and J gave up 3 bases, with 5 bases separating them. Per germline, CDR1 MRHNA and CDR2 SNTAGT. The CDR3 coding sequence is TGTGCCAGCAGTGACTCAGGGGACACCGGGGAGCTGTTTTTT. It is translated as CASSDSGDTGELFF.

The chain carries TRBV5-4 and TRBJ1-5; D is perhaps TRBD1 (5 bases). The CDR3 runs 18 residues. V was pared by 3 bases and J by 2 bases, with 21 bases between. CDR1 SGHNT and CDR2 YYREEE come from the germline V gene (reference sequence). CDR3 DNA: TGTGCCAGCAGCTACAGACCCTCAGGGATTGAGGGCAATCAGCCCCAGCATTTT. Amino acid sequence: CASSYRPSGIEGNQPQHF.

The chain has TRBV7-8 and TRBJ2-5; D possibly corresponds to TRBD1 (5 bases). V was pared by 6 bases and J by 0 bases, with 17 bases between. Germline V gene data show CDR1 as SGHVS and CDR2 as FQNEAQ. The CDR3 contains 16 residues. The CDR3: CASRLNRSPYQETQYF. CDR3 DNA: TGTGCCAGCAGGCTTAACAGGTCCCCGTACCAAGAGACCCAGTACTTC.

This clone was counted between two and nine times. The chain joins TRBV5-4 to TRBJ1-2; perhaps TRBD1 as D (6 bases). CDR1 and CDR2 (germline): SGHNT, YYREEE (reference sequence). CDR3 length: 17 residues. The V end was cut by 4 bases, the J end by 4 bases, with 23 bases between. CDR3 DNA: TGTGCCAGCAGCCCCAGTGGGGGGGGCCACATAACCTATGGCTACACCTTC. Translating gives CASSPSGGGHITYGYTF.

The V and J genes are TRBV30 and TRBJ2-1; tentatively, D is TRBD2 (6 bases). CDR1 is GTSNPN, CDR2 SVGIG, per germline (reference sequence). V gave up 4 bases and J gave up 3 bases, with 13 bases separating them. The CDR3 is made up of 14 amino acids. CDR3 loop: CAWTRGTGYNEQFF. Written as DNA, the CDR3 is TGTGCCTGGACCAGAGGGACTGGCTACAATGAGCAGTTCTTC.

V and J are TRBV5-5 and TRBJ1-1; D uncertain. Germline lookup yields CDR1 SGHKS and CDR2 YYEKEE (reference sequence). The CDR3 consists of 15 residues. V was pared by 1 base and J by 4 bases, with 14 bases between. The CDR3 DNA reads TGTGCCAGCAGCTTGAGCCGGGGTCGAATCACTGAAGCTTTCTTT. Protein: CASSLSRGRITEAFF.

The genes are TRBV6-6 and TRBJ2-7, with D perhaps matching TRBD1 (5 bases). Trimming left V 0 bases short and J 3 bases short, with 15 bases between. The CDR3 has 16 amino acids. Germline V gene lookup returns CDR1 MNHNY and CDR2 SVGAGI (reference sequence). CDR3 nucleotides: TGTGCCAGCAGTTACTCATACACAGGCGTAATCTACGAGCAGTACTTC. Protein sequence: CASSYSYTGVIYEQYF.